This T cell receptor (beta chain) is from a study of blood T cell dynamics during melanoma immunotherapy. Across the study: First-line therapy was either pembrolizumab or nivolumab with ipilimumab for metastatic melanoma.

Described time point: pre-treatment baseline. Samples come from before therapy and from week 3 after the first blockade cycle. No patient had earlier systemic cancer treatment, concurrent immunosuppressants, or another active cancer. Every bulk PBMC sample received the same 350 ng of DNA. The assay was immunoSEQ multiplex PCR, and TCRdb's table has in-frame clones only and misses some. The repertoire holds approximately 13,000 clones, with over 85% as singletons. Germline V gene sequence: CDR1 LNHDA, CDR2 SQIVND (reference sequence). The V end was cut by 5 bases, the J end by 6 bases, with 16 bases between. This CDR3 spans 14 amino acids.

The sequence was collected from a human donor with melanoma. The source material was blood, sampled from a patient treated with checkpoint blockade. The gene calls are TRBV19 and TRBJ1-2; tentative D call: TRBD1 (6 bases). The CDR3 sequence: CASSYLSGGDGYTF. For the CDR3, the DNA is TGTGCCAGTAGTTACTTATCCGGGGGCGATGGCTACACCTTC.